These 3 T cell receptor beta chains share one sample of origin, sequenced in a study of Ad26.COV2.S vaccination and SARS-CoV-2 variants. The treatment is: approximately 18 received Ad26.COV2.S at low or high dose, single or two shots; roughly 5 received placebo; per-sample allocation not given. Repertoires come from day 63 after the first vaccine or placebo injection. Only in-frame clones appear in the TCRdb table, and some are missing; sequencing was by immunoSEQ multiplex PCR. The sample shows hundreds of thousands of clones, about 91% of them seen only once. The specimen was peripheral blood, collected in a trial of Ad26.COV2.S vaccine versus placebo. The receptors here all came from a person between 18 and 60 years old who received the Ad26.COV2.S COVID-19 vaccine or a placebo.

The V call is TRBV19, the J call TRBJ2-5; 7 bases line up with TRBD2. The CDR3 sequence is 15 residues long. J gave up 5 bases and V 11 bases, and 17 bases lay outside the gene matches. CDR1 and CDR2 from the germline V gene are LNHDA and SQIVND (reference sequence). CDR3 region: CASAPLASGQETQYF. The CDR3 coding sequence is TGTGCCTCTGCCCCTTTAGCTAGCGGCCAGGAGACCCAGTACTTC. Full variable domain (outside the CDR3, taken from reference TRBV19 and TRBJ2-5): DGGITQSPKYLFRKEGQNVTLSCEQNLNHDAMYWYRQDPGQGLRLIYYSQIVNDFQKGDIAEGYSVSREKKESFPLTVTSAQKNPTAFYLCASAPLASGQETQYFGPGTRLLVL.

Worth noting for this clone: The same CDR3 also results from other DNA sequences found in this sample. This chain links TRBV7-9 with TRBJ2-5; weak D call: TRBD2 (6 bases). Germline values: CDR1 SEHNR, CDR2 FQNEAQ (reference sequence). The CDR3 loop spans 13 amino acids. The V end was cut by 2 bases, the J end by 5 bases, with 9 bases between. The CDR3 sequence is CASSLSGGETQYF. Here the CDR3 DNA reads TGTGCCAGCAGCTTAAGTGGGGGGGAGACCCAGTACTTC.

This clone was detected once. J is TRBJ1-2 and V is TRBV4-3; D uncertain. V dropped 0 bases and J dropped 3 bases, with 5 bases sitting between them. The CDR3 is 13 amino acids. Germline V gives CDR1 LGHNA, CDR2 YSLEER. The CDR3 DNA reads as TGCGCCAGCAGCCAAGATTGGGACTATGGCTACACCTTC. Protein sequence: CASSQDWDYGYTF.